Sequencing of this T cell receptor beta chain was carried out in a study of PD-1 blockade in classical Hodgkin lymphoma. Findings and caveats of the study: Only CD4+ TCR diversity, not CD8+, had risen significantly by C4D1. Complete responders entered with baseline diversity on par with newly diagnosed patients, the results showed. When set against healthy donors, newly diagnosed patients were reported to show lower baseline TCR diversity.

Repertoires were generated with immunoSEQ multiplex PCR, while TCRdb's copy carries only in-frame clones and drops some. This sample yields around 40,000 clones, of which roughly 73% are seen a single time; 13% belongs to the top ten. V was pared by 0 bases and J by 8 bases, with 11 bases between. CDR3 length: 14 amino acids. Germline V lookup: CDR1 SGHRS, CDR2 YFSETQ. A note on this clone: Its antigen is undetermined.

Autologous stem cell transplantation was followed by relapse in every patient, and brentuximab vedotin exposure varied. The sequence was collected from a human donor with classical Hodgkin lymphoma. The sample here was peripheral blood mononuclear cells (PBMCs), taken at baseline. The V gene is TRBV5-1, the J gene TRBJ1-4, with D possibly matching TRBD1 (5 bases). CDR3 protein: CASSLGDEGEKLFF. In DNA form, the CDR3 reads TGCGCCAGCAGCTTGGGAGACGAGGGGGAAAAACTGTTTTTT.